The 21 T cell receptor beta chains presented below share a single source sample, sequenced in a study of cytotoxic CD8 clonotypes in ibrutinib-treated CLL. Sequencing was performed with immunoSEQ multiplex PCR; in TCRdb, only in-frame clones are kept and a portion is missing. The sample holds about 130,000 clones, about 79% seen once. The sample consisted of PBMCs, taken after 12 months of ibrutinib treatment. These receptor sequences come from a human donor with chronic lymphocytic leukemia.

The chain is built from TRBV5-4 and TRBJ2-3, with 8 bases lining up with TRBD1. With V trimmed by 2 bases and J by 2 bases, 7 bases remained unmatched. Germline V gene sequence: CDR1 SGHNT, CDR2 YYREEE (reference sequence). This CDR3 is 16 amino acids long. The CDR3 DNA sequence: TGTGCCAGCAGCTTAGAGAGCAGGGGGCCCACAGATACGCAGTATTTT. Translation gives CASSLESRGPTDTQYF.

Written as DNA, the CDR3 is TGCGCCAGCAGCTTGGCGACTAGCGGGACTCTTCTCGAGCAGTACTTC. As protein: CASSLATSGTLLEQYF. V and J are TRBV5-1 and TRBJ2-7; 11 nucleotides match TRBD2. The ends lost 0 bases at V and 6 bases at J; junction bases unmatched: 8. The CDR3 sequence is 16 residues long. Germline V gives CDR1 SGHRS, CDR2 YFSETQ.

This clone was seen only once. The chain joins TRBV28 to TRBJ2-5; TRBD2 matches 11 bases. The V segment lost 1 base and the J segment 4 bases; nucleotides outside the gene matches: 8. In germline, CDR1 is MDHEN, CDR2 SYDVKM. The CDR3 has 17 residues. The CDR3 coding sequence is TGTGCCAGCAGTTTATCCCCCCAAACTAGCGGGGGAGAGACCCAGTACTTC. This encodes CASSLSPQTSGGETQYF.

This chain links TRBV4-2 with TRBJ1-4; tentative D call: TRBD1 (6 bases). CDR3 size: 15 residues. The V and J ends lost 1 base and 4 bases respectively, with 10 bases between them. CDR1 and CDR2 from the germline V gene are LGHNA and YNFKEQ. CDR3 DNA: TGTGCCAGCAGCCAAGCGGGACAACTTAATGAAAAACTGTTTTTT. This translates into CASSQAGQLNEKLFF.

This sequence joins TRBV18 and TRBJ1-1; D call uncertain. CDR1 and CDR2 (germline): KGHSH, LQKENI. This CDR3 is built from 14 residues. V was pared by 2 bases and J by 1 base, with 8 bases between. In nucleotides, the CDR3 is TGTGCCAGCTCACCAAAGAACGGGAACACTGAAGCTTTCTTT. Amino acid sequence: CASSPKNGNTEAFF.

The chain's CDR3 is CASSLVRQPNTGELFF. Written as DNA, the CDR3 is TGTGCCAGCAGCTTAGTTCGGCAGCCGAACACCGGGGAGCTGTTTTTT. The chain joins TRBV7-6 to TRBJ2-2, with D unclear. CDR3 length equals 16 residues. Trimming removed 1 base from V and 0 bases from J, with 9 bases in between. CDR1 SGHVS and CDR2 FNYEAQ come from the germline V gene. Complete variable domain (other parts from reference TRBV7-6 and TRBJ2-2): GAGVSQSPRYKVTKRGQDVALRCDPISGHVSLYWYRQALGQGPEFLTYFNYEAQQDKSGLPNDRFSAERPEGSISTLTIQRTEQRDSAMYRCASSLVRQPNTGELFFGEGSRLTVL.

The chain couples TRBV7-2 to TRBJ2-2; D is ambiguous. Looked up from germline, CDR1 is SGHTA and CDR2 is FQGNSA. V lost 7 bases, J lost 3 bases, and 3 bases lay in between. This CDR3 is 11 amino acids long. CDR3 amino acids: CASTHTGELFF. In nucleotides, the CDR3 is TGTGCCAGCACCCACACCGGGGAGCTGTTTTTT.

This chain uses TRBV4-1 with TRBJ1-2; 8 bases line up with TRBD1. The trim removed 4 bases at V and 5 bases at J, leaving 9 bases unmatched. The V gene's germline CDR1 is MGHRA and CDR2 YSYEKL. The CDR3 has 15 residues. DNA for the CDR3: TGCGCCAGCAGCCCTCAGGACAGGGTGGAATATGGCTACACCTTC. Translated, it gives CASSPQDRVEYGYTF.

The V and J genes are TRBV7-2 and TRBJ2-7; D call uncertain. The CDR3 totals 15 residues. V was cut by 4 bases and J by 2 bases, with 15 bases left in between. Germline loops: CDR1 SGHTA, CDR2 FQGNSA. The CDR3 loop is CASSSDTAGAYEQYF. For the CDR3, the DNA is TGTGCCAGCAGCTCAGACACGGCAGGAGCCTACGAGCAGTACTTC.

This clone showed up just a few times. The chain employs TRBV7-9 and TRBJ1-1, with D possibly matching TRBD1 (5 bases). CDR3 size: 13 residues. The V end was cut by 5 bases, the J end by 3 bases, with 10 bases between. Per germline, CDR1 SEHNR and CDR2 FQNEAQ (reference sequence). The CDR3 DNA is TGTGCCAGCAGCAGTCTGGGGGACACTGAAGCTTTCTTT. It yields the protein CASSSLGDTEAFF. Drawing the rest from reference TRBV7-9 and TRBJ1-1, the complete variable domain is DTGVSQNPRHKITKRGQNVTFRCDPISEHNRLYWYRQTLGQGPEFLTYFQNEAQLEKSRLLSDRFSAERPKGSFSTLEIQRTEQGDSAMYLCASSSLGDTEAFFGQGTRLTVV.

The chain combines TRBV11-3 with TRBJ2-1, with D unclear. Germline V gene lookup returns CDR1 SGHNT and CDR2 YENEEA. Deletions cut 5 bases from V and 8 bases from J, with 13 bases between. The CDR3 consists of 13 residues. Here the CDR3 reads CASSLSPWDEQFF. CDR3 DNA: TGTGCCAGCAGCCTGTCCCCCTGGGATGAGCAGTTCTTC.

The chain carries TRBV7-2 and TRBJ2-1, with TRBD2 matching 15 bases. The CDR3 extends over 17 amino acids. CDR1 and CDR2 (germline): SGHTA, FQGNSA. Trimming removed 3 bases from V and 9 bases from J; junction bases left unmatched: 9. This chain's CDR3 is CASSLVGLAGGPSEQFF. CDR3 DNA: TGTGCCAGCAGCTTGGTAGGACTAGCGGGAGGGCCTAGTGAGCAGTTCTTC.

This chain links TRBV14 with TRBJ2-5; a weak D match, TRBD2 (5 bases). The CDR3 covers 15 residues. CDR1 SGHDN and CDR2 FVKESK come from the germline V gene. The V end lost 4 bases, the J end lost 2 bases, and 14 bases lay between the germline ends. CDR3: CASSPRGWSQETQYF. DNA of the CDR3: TGTGCCAGCAGCCCTCGAGGGTGGAGTCAAGAGACCCAGTACTTC.

V is TRBV18 and J is TRBJ2-1; no definite D call. CDR1 and CDR2 (germline): KGHSH, LQKENI. The CDR3 is made up of 11 amino acids. The V gene lost 3 bases and the J gene lost 5 bases, with 2 bases spanning the gap. As DNA, the CDR3 is TGTGCCAGCTCACCGAACAATGAGCAGTTCTTC. Protein sequence: CASSPNNEQFF.

This clone was observed a few times. The rearrangement uses TRBV7-9 and TRBJ1-1; no clear D gene. In germline, CDR1 is SEHNR, CDR2 FQNEAQ (reference sequence). There are 13 residues in the CDR3. V was cut by 1 base and J by 2 bases, with 5 bases left in between. The CDR3 here is CASSLDSNTEAFF. DNA of the CDR3: TGTGCCAGCAGCTTAGACAGTAACACTGAAGCTTTCTTT.

DNA of the CDR3: TGCGCCAGCAGTGAGTCAAGAGGGGGCTCCTACAATGAGCAGTTCTTC. Translating gives CASSESRGGSYNEQFF. The chain has TRBV10-1 and TRBJ2-1; TRBD1 might be the D (6 bases). Germline V lookup: CDR1 WNHNN, CDR2 SYGVQD (reference sequence). The CDR3 has 16 amino acids. Trimming removed 0 bases from V and 0 bases from J, with 9 bases in between.

The V call is TRBV7-6, the J call TRBJ2-7; TRBD2 agrees at 11 bases. Germline-derived CDR1 and CDR2 are SGHVS and FNYEAQ. V was pared by 5 bases and J by 1 base, with 13 bases of the junction left unmatched. This CDR3 is built from 18 residues. The CDR3 DNA is TGTGCCAGCAGCCCTTTAACTACGGGACTAGCGGCTTCCTACGAGCAGTACTTC. It specifies CASSPLTTGLAASYEQYF.

This chain connects TRBV28 to TRBJ2-1; possible D gene TRBD2, 7 bases. The germline V gene encodes CDR1 MDHEN and CDR2 SYDVKM. The CDR3 covers 16 residues. The V and J ends lost 5 bases and 8 bases respectively, with 22 bases between them. The CDR3 DNA is TGTGCCAGCAGTCTAGAGTTTTTGGGGGGGCGTGATGAGCAGTTCTTC. Its translation is CASSLEFLGGRDEQFF.

The chain couples TRBV7-2 to TRBJ2-1, with 11 bases identical to TRBD2. Germline CDR1 reads SGHTA; CDR2 reads FQGNSA. J was trimmed by 6 bases and V by 5 bases; bases with no gene match: 6. The CDR3 consists of 15 residues. CDR3 sequence: CASSLVTSGTNEQFF. The CDR3 region has the DNA TGTGCCAGCAGCCTCGTGACTAGCGGGACCAATGAGCAGTTCTTC. Combining the CDR3 with reference TRBV7-2 and TRBJ2-1 gives the whole variable domain GAGVSQSPSNKVTEKGKDVELRCDPISGHTALYWYRQSLGQGLEFLIYFQGNSAPDKSGLPSDRFSAERTGGSVSTLTIQRTQQEDSAVYLCASSLVTSGTNEQFFGPGTRLTVL.

This clone was counted a single time. The chain couples TRBV6-5 to TRBJ1-5; 8 bases map to TRBD1. The CDR3 has 15 amino acids. The germline V gene encodes CDR1 MNHEY and CDR2 SVGAGI. V lost 4 bases to trimming and J lost 6 bases; unmatched junction nucleotides: 8. The CDR3 here is CASSFNSGGGQPQHF. CDR3 sequence (DNA): TGTGCCAGCAGTTTCAACTCAGGGGGCGGTCAGCCCCAGCATTTT.

This clone was seen just once. The rearrangement joins TRBV7-3 to TRBJ2-7; TRBD2 is a possible D gene (6 bases). CDR3 size: 16 residues. Germline assignment: CDR1 SGHTA and CDR2 FQGTGA. The V gene lost 2 bases and the J gene lost 0 bases, with 14 bases spanning the gap. CDR3 loop: CASSLYPGVDSYEQYF. In DNA, the CDR3 is TGTGCCAGCAGCTTATACCCGGGAGTAGACTCCTACGAGCAGTACTTC.